The text below deals with one T cell receptor (beta chain). Mismatch with germline at one junction end may stem from a read error. The PCR ran on 60 Vbeta and 13 Jbeta primers. Data came from immunoSEQ multiplex PCR; TCRdb stores just in-frame clones and leaves some out. The sample includes 150,000 to 200,000 clones, around 82% seen only once; the top ten take approximately 1.8%. This record belongs to a study of cytomegalovirus exposure and HLA in healthy donors. Germline assignment: CDR1 SEHNR and CDR2 FQNEAQ (reference sequence). This CDR3 is 13 amino acids long. V and J are TRBV7-9 and TRBJ2-7; the D is unclear. Specimen: PBMCs. The receptor's source is a man aged 18 to 29 in good health and CMV-seronegative. The CDR3 here is CSSSLVSSYEQYF. The CDR3, as DNA: TGTTCCAGCAGCTTAGTGTCCAGCTACGAGCAGTACTTC. The whole variable domain, remainder taken from reference TRBV7-9 and TRBJ2-7, is DTGVSQNPRHKITKRGQNVTFRCDPISEHNRLYWYRQTLGQGPEFLTYFQNEAQLEKSRLLSDRFSAERPKGSFSTLEIQRTEQGDSAMYLCSSSLVSSYEQYFGPGTRLTVT.